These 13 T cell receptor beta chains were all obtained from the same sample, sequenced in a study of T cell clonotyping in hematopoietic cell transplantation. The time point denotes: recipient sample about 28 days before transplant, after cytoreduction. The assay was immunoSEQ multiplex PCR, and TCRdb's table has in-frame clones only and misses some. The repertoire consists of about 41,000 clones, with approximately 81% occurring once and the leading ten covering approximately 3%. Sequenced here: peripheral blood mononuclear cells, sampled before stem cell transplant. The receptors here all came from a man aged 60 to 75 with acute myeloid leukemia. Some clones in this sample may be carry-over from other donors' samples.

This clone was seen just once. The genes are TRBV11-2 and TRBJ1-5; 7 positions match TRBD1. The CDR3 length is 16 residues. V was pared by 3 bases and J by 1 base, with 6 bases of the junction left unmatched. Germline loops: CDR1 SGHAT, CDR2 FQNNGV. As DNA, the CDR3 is TGTGCCAGCAGCTTTACGACAGGGCTAAGCAATCAGCCCCAGCATTTT. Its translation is CASSFTTGLSNQPQHF. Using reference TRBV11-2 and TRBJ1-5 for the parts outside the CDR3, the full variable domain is EAGVAQSPRYKIIEKRQSVAFWCNPISGHATLYWYQQILGQGPKLLIQFQNNGVVDDSQLPKDRFSAERLKGVDSTLKIQPAKLEDSAVYLCASSFTTGLSNQPQHFGDGTRLSIL.

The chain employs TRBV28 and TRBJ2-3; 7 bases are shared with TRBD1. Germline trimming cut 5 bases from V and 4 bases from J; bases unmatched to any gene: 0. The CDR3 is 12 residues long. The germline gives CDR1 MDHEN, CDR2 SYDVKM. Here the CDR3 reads CASSGTADTQYF. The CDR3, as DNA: TGTGCCAGCAGTGGGACAGCAGATACGCAGTATTTT.

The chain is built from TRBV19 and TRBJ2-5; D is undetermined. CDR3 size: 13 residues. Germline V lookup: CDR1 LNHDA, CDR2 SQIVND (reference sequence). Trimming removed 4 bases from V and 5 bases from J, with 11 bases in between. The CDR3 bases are TGTGCCAGTAGTAACCGGGTTCGGGAGACCCAGTACTTC. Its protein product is CASSNRVRETQYF.

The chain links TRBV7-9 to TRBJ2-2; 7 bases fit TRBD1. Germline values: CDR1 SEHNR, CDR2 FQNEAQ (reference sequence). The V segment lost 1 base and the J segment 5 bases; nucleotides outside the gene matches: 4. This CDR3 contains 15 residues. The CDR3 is CASSLDRGRTGELFF. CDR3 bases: TGTGCCAGCAGCTTAGACAGGGGAAGAACCGGGGAGCTGTTTTTT.

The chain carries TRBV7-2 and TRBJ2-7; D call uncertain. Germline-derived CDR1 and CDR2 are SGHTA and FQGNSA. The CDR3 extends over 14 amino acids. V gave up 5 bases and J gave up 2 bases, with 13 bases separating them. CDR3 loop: CASSTRTSPYEQYF. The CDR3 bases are TGTGCCAGCAGCACCCGGACCTCACCCTACGAGCAGTACTTC.

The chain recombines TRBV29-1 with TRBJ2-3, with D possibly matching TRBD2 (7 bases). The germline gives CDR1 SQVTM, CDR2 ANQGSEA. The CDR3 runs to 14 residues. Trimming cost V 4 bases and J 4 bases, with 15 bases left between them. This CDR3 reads CSVGGGRGADTQYF. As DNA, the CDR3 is TGCAGCGTTGGGGGGGGCAGGGGAGCAGATACGCAGTATTTT.

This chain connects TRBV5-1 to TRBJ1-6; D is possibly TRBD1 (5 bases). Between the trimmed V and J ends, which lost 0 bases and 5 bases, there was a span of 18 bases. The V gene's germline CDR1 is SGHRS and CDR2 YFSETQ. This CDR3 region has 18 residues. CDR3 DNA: TGCGCCAGCAGCTTGGCTGGGGTCCAGGGTGGACATAATTCACCCCTCCACTTT. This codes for CASSLAGVQGGHNSPLHF.

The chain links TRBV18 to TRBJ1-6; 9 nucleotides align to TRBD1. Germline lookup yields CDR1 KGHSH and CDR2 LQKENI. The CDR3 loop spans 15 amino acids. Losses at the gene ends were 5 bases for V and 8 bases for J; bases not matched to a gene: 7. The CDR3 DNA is TGTGCCAGCTCAACCCAGGGACAGGGTGATTCACCCCTCCACTTT. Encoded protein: CASSTQGQGDSPLHF.

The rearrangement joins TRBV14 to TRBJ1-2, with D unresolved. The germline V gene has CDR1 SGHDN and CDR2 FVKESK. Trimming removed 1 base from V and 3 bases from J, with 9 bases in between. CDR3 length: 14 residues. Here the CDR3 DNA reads TGTGCCAGCAGCCAAGCGGACCGATACTATGGCTACACCTTC. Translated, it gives CASSQADRYYGYTF.

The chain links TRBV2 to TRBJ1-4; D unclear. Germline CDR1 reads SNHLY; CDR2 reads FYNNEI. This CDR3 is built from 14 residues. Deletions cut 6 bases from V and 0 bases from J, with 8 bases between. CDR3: CASSEFATNEKLFF. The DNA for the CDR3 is TGTGCCAGCAGCGAATTCGCAACTAATGAAAAACTGTTTTTT. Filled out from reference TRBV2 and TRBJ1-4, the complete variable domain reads EPEVTQTPSHQVTQMGQEVILRCVPISNHLYFYWYRQILGQKVEFLVSFYNNEISEKSEIFDDQFSVERPDGSNFTLKIRSTKLEDSAMYFCASSEFATNEKLFFGSGTQLSVL.

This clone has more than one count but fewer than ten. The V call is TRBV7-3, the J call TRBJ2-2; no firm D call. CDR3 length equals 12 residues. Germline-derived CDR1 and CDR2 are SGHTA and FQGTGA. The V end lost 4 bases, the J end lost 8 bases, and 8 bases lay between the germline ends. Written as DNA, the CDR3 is TGTGCCAGCAGCTCCCCCCCAGGGGAGCTGTTTTTT. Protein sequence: CASSSPPGELFF.

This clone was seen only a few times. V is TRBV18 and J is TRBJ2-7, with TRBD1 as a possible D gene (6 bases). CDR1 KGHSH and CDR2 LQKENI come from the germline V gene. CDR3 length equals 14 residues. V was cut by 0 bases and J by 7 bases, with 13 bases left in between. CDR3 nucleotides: TGTGCCAGCTCACCACCCGCAGGGGCCGGGGAGCAGTACTTC. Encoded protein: CASSPPAGAGEQYF.

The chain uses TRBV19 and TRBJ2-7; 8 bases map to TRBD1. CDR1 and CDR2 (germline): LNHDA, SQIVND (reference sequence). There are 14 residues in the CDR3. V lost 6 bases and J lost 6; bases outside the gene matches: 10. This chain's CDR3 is CASSRGRDTGEQYF. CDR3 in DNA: TGTGCCAGTAGCAGGGGGCGGGATACGGGCGAGCAGTACTTC.